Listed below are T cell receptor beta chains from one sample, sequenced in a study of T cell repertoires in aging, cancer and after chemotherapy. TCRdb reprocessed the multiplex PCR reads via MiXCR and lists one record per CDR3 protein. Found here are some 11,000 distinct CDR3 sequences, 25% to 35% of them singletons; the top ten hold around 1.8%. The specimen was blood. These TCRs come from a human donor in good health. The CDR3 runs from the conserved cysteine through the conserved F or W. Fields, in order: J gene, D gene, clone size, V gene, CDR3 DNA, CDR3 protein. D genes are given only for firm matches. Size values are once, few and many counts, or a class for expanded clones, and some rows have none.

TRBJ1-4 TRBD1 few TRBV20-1 TGCAGTGCAACTTTACAGGGGGCGCCGAAAAAACTGTTTTTT CSATLQGAPKKLFF
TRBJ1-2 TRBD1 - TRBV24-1 TGTGCCACCAGTGAGCGGACAGGGTTTACAGGCTACACCTTC CATSERTGFTGYTF
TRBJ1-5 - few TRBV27 TGTGCCAGCGGGGAAAGGTGGGACCAGCATTTT CASGERWDQHF
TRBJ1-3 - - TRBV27 TGTGCCAGCAGTCCCACAGCTACTGAAGGAAACACCATATATTTT CASSPTATEGNTIYF
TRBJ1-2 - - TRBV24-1 TGTGTCACCAGTGATTTTATCGATGGCTACACCTTC CVTSDFIDGYTF
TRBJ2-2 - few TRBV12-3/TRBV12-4 TGTGCCAGCAGTTCCTGGACAGAGTACACCGGGGAGCTGTTTTTT CASSSWTEYTGELFF
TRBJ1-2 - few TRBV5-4 TGTGCCAGCAGCTTGGGTGCAGAATCCTATGGCTACACCTTC CASSLGAESYGYTF
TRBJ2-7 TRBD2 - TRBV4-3 TGCGCCAGCAGCCAAGATTTCAGCGGGAGATACGAGCAGTACTTC CASSQDFSGRYEQYF
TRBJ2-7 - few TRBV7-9 TGTGCCAGCAGCTTAGTTCCCTACGAGCAGTACTTC CASSLVPYEQYF
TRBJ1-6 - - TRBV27 TGTGCCAGCAGGCATGAGGGGAGCTCCTATAATTCACCCCTCCACTTT CASRHEGSSYNSPLHF
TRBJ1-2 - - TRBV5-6 TGTGCCAGCAGCCCCAGGACGGTAAGGAACTATGGCTACACCTTC CASSPRTVRNYGYTF
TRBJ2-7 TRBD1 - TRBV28 TGTGCCAGCAGTTTAGACGCGGCAGGGGGAGCGTACGAGCAGTACTTC CASSLDAAGGAYEQYF
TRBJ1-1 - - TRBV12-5 TGTGCTAGTGGTTTGGTAAAGGGGACTCCGGCGCCCACTGAAGCTTTCTTT CASGLVKGTPAPTEAFF
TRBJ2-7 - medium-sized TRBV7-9 TGTGCCAGCAGCTCTAGAGGCAGGGGACACGAGCAGTACTTC CASSSRGRGHEQYF
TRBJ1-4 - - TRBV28 TGTGCCAGCCGAAAAGGGCGGAGTGCAACTAATGAAAAACTGTTTTTT CASRKGRSATNEKLFF
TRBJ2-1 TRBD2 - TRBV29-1 TGCAGCGTTGAGGGTAGCGGGAGGATCTACAATGAGCAGTTCTTC CSVEGSGRIYNEQFF
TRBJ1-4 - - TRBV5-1 TGCGCCAGCAGCCCGGACGCCACTGGACAGACCGCACACTTCGCAACTAATGAAAAACTGTTTTTT CASSPDATGQTAHFATNEKLFF
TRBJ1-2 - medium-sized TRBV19 TGTGCCAGTAGCCGACAGAGCTATGGCTACACCTTC CASSRQSYGYTF
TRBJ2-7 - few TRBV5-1 TGCGCCAGCAGCTTCGATCGAGACGAGCAGTACTTC CASSFDRDEQYF
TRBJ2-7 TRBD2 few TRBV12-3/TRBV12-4 TGTGCCAGCAGTTATCCTAGCGGGAGGTCGGGGGCCGAGCAGTACTTC CASSYPSGRSGAEQYF
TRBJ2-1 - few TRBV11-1 TGTGCCAGCAGCTTGGACAGACCGGAGGAGCAGTTCTTC CASSLDRPEEQFF
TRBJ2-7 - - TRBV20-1 TGCAGTGCTAGCGGTACTCCCTACGAGCAGTACTTC CSASGTPYEQYF
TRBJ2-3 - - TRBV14 TGTGCCAGCAGCCAAGATAAGTCGAGTACGCAGTATTTT CASSQDKSSTQYF
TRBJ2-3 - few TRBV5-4 TGTGCCAGCAGCTTGCCGGGCACAGATACGCAGTATTTT CASSLPGTDTQYF
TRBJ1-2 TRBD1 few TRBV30 TGTGCCTGGAGTAGGGGGTCTGGGACAGGGGAGAATGGCTACACCTTC CAWSRGSGTGENGYTF
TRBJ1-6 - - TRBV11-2 TGTGCCAGCAGCCGGCAGCAACCTTCACCCCTCCACTTT CASSRQQPSPLHF
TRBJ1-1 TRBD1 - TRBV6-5 TGTGCCAGCAGACAGGGGCGGGGTGACACTGAAGCTTTCTTT CASRQGRGDTEAFF
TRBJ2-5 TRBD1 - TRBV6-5 TGTGCCAGCAGTCTCGGGACAGGGAGACAAGAGACCCAGTACTTC CASSLGTGRQETQYF
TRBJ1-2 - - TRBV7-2 TGCGCCAGCAGCTCGCTGCAGGGGCTACGTGGCTACACCTTC CASSSLQGLRGYTF
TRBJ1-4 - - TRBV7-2 TGTGCCAGCAGCTTAGCGGCAACTAATGAAAAACTGTTTTTT CASSLAATNEKLFF
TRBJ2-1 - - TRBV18 TGTGCCAGCTCACCAGACAGGGAGGATGGGCAGTTCTTC CASSPDREDGQFF
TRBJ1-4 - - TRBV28 TGTGCCAGCAGTTCCTCTCGATTGGGAACTAATGAAAAACTGTTTTTT CASSSSRLGTNEKLFF
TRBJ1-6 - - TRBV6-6 TGTGCCAGCACGCATCAGCGTGGGGGTGACTCCTATAATTCACCCCTCCACTTT CASTHQRGGDSYNSPLHF
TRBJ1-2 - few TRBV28 TGTGCCAGCAGTTTTAGAGGGGGCTATGGCTACACCTTC CASSFRGGYGYTF
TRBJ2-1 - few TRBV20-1 TGCAGTGCCTTACGGGGGGCCTTCGGCTATGAGCAGTTCTTC CSALRGAFGYEQFF
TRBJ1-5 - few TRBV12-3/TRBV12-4 TGTGCCAGCAGTTTACAGTCAGTGGGACCCCAGCATTTT CASSLQSVGPQHF
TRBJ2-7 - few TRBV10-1 TGCGCCAGCAGTGACGGGAGAGGGTGCGAGCAGTACTTC CASSDGRGCEQYF
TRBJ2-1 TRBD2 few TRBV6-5 TGTGCCAGCAACGGACTAGACGAGCAGTTCTTC CASNGLDEQFF
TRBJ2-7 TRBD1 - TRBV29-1 TGCAGCGTTGATAGGGGACAGGGGGTCTACGAGCAGTACTTC CSVDRGQGVYEQYF
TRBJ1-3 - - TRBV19 TGTGCCAGTAGTATATTCGGCAGTTCTAGCTCTGGAAACACCATATATTTT CASSIFGSSSSGNTIYF
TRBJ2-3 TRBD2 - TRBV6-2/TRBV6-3 TGTACCAGCAGTTTACGAGGACTAGCTTTCGATACGCAGTATTTT CTSSLRGLAFDTQYF
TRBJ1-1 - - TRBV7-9 TGTGCCAGCAGCTTGGTCCCGGGCTTGAACACTGAAGCTTTCTTT CASSLVPGLNTEAFF
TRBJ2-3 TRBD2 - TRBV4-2 TGCGCCAGCAGCATAGGGACTAGCGGGGGGGCTGATACGCAGTATTTT CASSIGTSGGADTQYF
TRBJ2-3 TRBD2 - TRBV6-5 TGTGCCAGCAGCCGGGGACTAGCGGGGACGCAGTATTTT CASSRGLAGTQYF
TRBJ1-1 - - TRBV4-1 TGCGCCAGCAGGTCAATTGGGCTGAACACTGAAGCTTTCTTT CASRSIGLNTEAFF
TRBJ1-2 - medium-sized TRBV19 TGTGCCAGTAGTATTCCGGGACACCGAAACTATGGCTACACCTTC CASSIPGHRNYGYTF
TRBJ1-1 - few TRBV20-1 TGCAGTGCTAAAGGGAGAGTGGTGAACACTGAAGCTTTCTTT CSAKGRVVNTEAFF
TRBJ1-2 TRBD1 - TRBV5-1 TGCGCCAGCAGCCGCGGACAGGGGGCGGATGGCTACACCTTC CASSRGQGADGYTF